The rows below give T cell receptor beta chains drawn from one sample of a study of human T cells and chemical hapten exposure. One entry per CDR3 protein results from TCRdb running MiXCR on the RACE reads. The table includes around 200,000 distinct CDR3 sequences, approximately 24% detected once. Sequenced material: whole blood, taken in connection with sensitization to the hapten diphenylcyclopropenone (DPC). These receptors all stem from a woman in her forties with alopecia areata. Some clones in this sample may be carry-over from other donors' samples. The CDR3 runs from the conserved cysteine through the conserved F or W. A D gene is named only where the DNA matches it firmly. Size values are once, few and many counts, or a class for expanded clones, and some rows have none.

v_gene,j_gene,d_gene,abundance,CDR3nt,CDR3aa
TRBV29-1,TRBJ2-3,NA,NA,TGCAGCGTTGAAGAGGGTTCCAGGGGCAGCACAGATACGCAGTATTTT,CSVEEGSRGSTDTQYF
TRBV4-1,TRBJ2-4,NA,NA,TGCGCCAGCAGTCAACCCGGTGACAAAAACATTCAGTACTTC,CASSQPGDKNIQYF
TRBV20-1,TRBJ2-1,TRBD2,NA,TGCAGTGCTAGAGACTCGAGACTAGCGGGAGGGAATGAGCAGTTCTTC,CSARDSRLAGGNEQFF
TRBV9,TRBJ2-7,NA,NA,TGTGCCAGCAGCGTAGCTCCAGGGCCCTACGAGCAGTACTTC,CASSVAPGPYEQYF
TRBV4-3,TRBJ2-7,TRBD2,NA,TGCGCCAGCAGCCAAGATTTGCGGGAGGTGCCGTACGAGCAGTACTTC,CASSQDLREVPYEQYF
TRBV4-1,TRBJ1-2,NA,NA,TGCGCCAGCAGCCGCACTGAGGGGGAGGGCGCTAACTATGGCTACACCTTC,CASSRTEGEGANYGYTF
TRBV7-2,TRBJ2-1,TRBD2,many,TGTGCCAGCAGCTTAGTCCTAGCGGGAGATGAGCAGTTCTTC,CASSLVLAGDEQFF
TRBV20-1,TRBJ2-5,NA,NA,TGCAGTGCTAGAGAGGGATCGGCCGGGGTAGAGACCCAGTACTTC,CSAREGSAGVETQYF
TRBV28,TRBJ1-5,NA,few,TGTGCCAGCAGTTCTAGCGGATGGCAGAGCAATCAGCCCCAGCATTTT,CASSSSGWQSNQPQHF
TRBV9,TRBJ2-2,TRBD2,few,TGTGCCAGCAGCGTAGCCAGCGGGAGCACCGGGGAGCTGTTTTTT,CASSVASGSTGELFF
TRBV30,TRBJ2-7,TRBD1,few,TGTGCCTGGAGTGACCACAGGGGAGAGGCCGAGCAGTACTTC,CAWSDHRGEAEQYF
TRBV11-2,TRBJ1-2,NA,NA,TGTGCCAGCAGCTTATGGGGGGATGGCTACACCTTC,CASSLWGDGYTF
TRBV6-2/TRBV6-3,TRBJ2-7,TRBD2,NA,TGTGCCAGCAGTTACTCGTGGCGGGAGTACCACGAGCAGTACTTC,CASSYSWREYHEQYF
TRBV7-2,TRBJ2-7,TRBD2,NA,TGTGCCTCCAGCGGGCGGGAGGGGAGCGAGCAGTACTTC,CASSGREGSEQYF
TRBV29-1,TRBJ2-1,NA,many,TGCAGCGTTGAAGTGGGTGAGCAGTTCTTC,CSVEVGEQFF
TRBV7-9,TRBJ2-5,TRBD1,NA,TGTGCCAGCAGCGAAGACAGGGCCCAAGAGACCCAGTACTTC,CASSEDRAQETQYF
TRBV4-2,TRBJ2-3,TRBD2,once,TGTGCCAGCAGCCAAGCACGAGCCGGGGGGAGAGATACGCAGTATTTT,CASSQARAGGRDTQYF
TRBV19,TRBJ2-7,TRBD1,few,TGTGCCAGTAGTATAGGCGAGGGGGCGAACTACGAGCAGTACTTC,CASSIGEGANYEQYF
TRBV12-3/TRBV12-4,TRBJ2-5,NA,few,TGTGCCAGCAGCTTGACGGGGCCAGAGACCCAGTACTTC,CASSLTGPETQYF
TRBV11-1,TRBJ2-1,TRBD2,many,TGTGCCAGCAGCTACCAACAGGGACTAGCGGGAAAATACAATGAGCAGTTCTTC,CASSYQQGLAGKYNEQFF
TRBV5-5,TRBJ1-1,NA,few,TGTGCCAGCAGCTTGGGCAGGGTGAGAACTGAAGCTTTCTTT,CASSLGRVRTEAFF
TRBV6-2/TRBV6-3,TRBJ2-7,NA,few,TGTGCCAGCACCTCCCGGGCCTACGAGCAGTACTTC,CASTSRAYEQYF
TRBV11-2,TRBJ2-4,NA,NA,TGTGCCAGCAGCTTAGATCTCCCGGGACTCTGGGGAAACATTCAGTACTTC,CASSLDLPGLWGNIQYF
TRBV10-3,TRBJ2-6,NA,NA,TGTGCCATCAGTGAGTCGGTATCTCAATTGGCAAAGGGGTACTCTGGGGCCAACGTCCTGACTTTC,CAISESVSQLAKGYSGANVLTF
TRBV15,TRBJ2-3,TRBD1,NA,TGTGCCACCAGCAGAAAGCCGGGACAGGGGCCAGATACGCAGTATTTT,CATSRKPGQGPDTQYF
TRBV11-2,TRBJ2-3,NA,NA,TGTGCCAGCGGTAGGGCGTCCTCCGGGACAGATACGCAGTATTTT,CASGRASSGTDTQYF
TRBV12-3/TRBV12-4,TRBJ1-1,NA,NA,TGTGCCAGCTCCGGGTATGACACTGAAGCTTTCTTT,CASSGYDTEAFF
TRBV28,TRBJ1-1,NA,NA,TGTGCCAGCAGTTTAGGTGTATACACTGAAGCTTTCTTT,CASSLGVYTEAFF
TRBV20-1,TRBJ1-2,NA,NA,TGCAGTGCGAGCGACAGGACTAACTATGGCTACACCTTC,CSASDRTNYGYTF